This is a list of T cell receptor beta chains from one sample in a study of cytomegalovirus exposure and HLA in healthy donors. Clones were read by immunoSEQ multiplex PCR, and TCRdb kept only the in-frame ones, dropping some. The table shows fewer than 200,000 clones, with 85% to 90% occurring only once. Sequences were obtained from PBMCs. These receptors all stem from a man aged 18 to 29 in good health and CMV-seropositive. CDR3s include the opening cysteine and the closing phenylalanine or tryptophan. Fields, in order: J gene, D gene, clone size, V gene, CDR3 DNA, CDR3 protein. A D gene is named only where the DNA matches it firmly. Not all rows give a size; the values are once, few, many and, for expanded clones, a class.

J gene: TRBJ1-5; D gene: -; clone size: once; V gene: TRBV18; CDR3 DNA: TGTGCCAGCTCACCGATGGGATCTAGCGGAAATCAGCCCCAGCATTTT; CDR3 protein: CASSPMGSSGNQPQHF
J gene: TRBJ1-2; D gene: -; clone size: -; V gene: TRBV30; CDR3 DNA: TGTGCCTGGAGTGTGGCGGGAGGAGGCTACACCTTC; CDR3 protein: CAWSVAGGGYTF
J gene: TRBJ2-7; D gene: TRBD2; clone size: few; V gene: TRBV9; CDR3 DNA: TGTGCCAGCAGCCCAAGCGGGAGGGCCGTCTACGAGCAGTACTTC; CDR3 protein: CASSPSGRAVYEQYF
J gene: TRBJ2-1; D gene: TRBD1; clone size: once; V gene: TRBV11-2; CDR3 DNA: TGTGCCAGCAGCTTAGGCGTCAGGGGGCGATACAATGAGCAGTTCTTC; CDR3 protein: CASSLGVRGRYNEQFF
J gene: TRBJ2-5; D gene: TRBD2; clone size: -; V gene: TRBV7-6; CDR3 DNA: TGTGCCAGCAGACAGGGACTAGCTTTTGGATTGGAGACCCAGTACTTC; CDR3 protein: CASRQGLAFGLETQYF
J gene: TRBJ2-5; D gene: -; clone size: -; V gene: TRBV4-2; CDR3 DNA: TGTGCCAGCAGCCAAGATCGGTTCGGGACCCAGTACTTC; CDR3 protein: CASSQDRFGTQYF
J gene: TRBJ2-1; D gene: TRBD2; clone size: -; V gene: TRBV5-8; CDR3 DNA: TGTGCCAGCAGCTTTACTAGCGTAAATGAGCAGTTCTTC; CDR3 protein: CASSFTSVNEQFF
J gene: TRBJ1-2; D gene: TRBD1; clone size: -; V gene: TRBV2; CDR3 DNA: TGTGCCAGCAGTGATAGTACAGGGGGTAGAGTTGGTGGCTACACCTTC; CDR3 protein: CASSDSTGGRVGGYTF
J gene: TRBJ2-3; D gene: -; clone size: -; V gene: TRBV19; CDR3 DNA: TGTGCCAGTAGTAAGCTCGGGGGCACAGATACGCAGTATTTT; CDR3 protein: CASSKLGGTDTQYF
J gene: TRBJ2-3; D gene: -; clone size: -; V gene: TRBV28; CDR3 DNA: TGTGCCAGCCTGGGCACCGACACAGATACGCAGTATTTT; CDR3 protein: CASLGTDTDTQYF
J gene: TRBJ2-7; D gene: -; clone size: -; V gene: TRBV28; CDR3 DNA: TGTGCCAGCAGTTTATCATATCCACTAGGACTACTATCCTACGAGCAGTACTTC; CDR3 protein: CASSLSYPLGLLSYEQYF
J gene: TRBJ2-7; D gene: TRBD2; clone size: -; V gene: TRBV29-1; CDR3 DNA: TGCAGCGCTAGCGGGAGTTACGAGCAGTACTTC; CDR3 protein: CSASGSYEQYF
J gene: TRBJ2-1; D gene: TRBD1; clone size: -; V gene: TRBV25-1; CDR3 DNA: TGTGCCAGCAGTCGACAGGGGGTCTTCTACAATGAGCAGTTCTTC; CDR3 protein: CASSRQGVFYNEQFF
J gene: TRBJ2-1; D gene: TRBD1; clone size: -; V gene: TRBV18; CDR3 DNA: TGTGCCAGCTCACCAAGAGGGACAGGGGAGAATGAGCAGTTCTTC; CDR3 protein: CASSPRGTGENEQFF
J gene: TRBJ2-3; D gene: -; clone size: -; V gene: TRBV4-1; CDR3 DNA: TGCGCCAGCAGCCAGAGGGGGCGGGGAGGCACAGATACGCAGTATTTT; CDR3 protein: CASSQRGRGGTDTQYF
J gene: TRBJ2-5; D gene: TRBD2; clone size: -; V gene: TRBV2; CDR3 DNA: TGTGCCAGCAATGAGCGGGAGTCTAATTTTGGCGAGACCCAGTACTTC; CDR3 protein: CASNERESNFGETQYF
J gene: TRBJ2-1; D gene: TRBD2; clone size: -; V gene: TRBV27; CDR3 DNA: TGTGCCAGCAGTTCACCGGGACTAGCGGGAGGTTCGCTGTTCTTC; CDR3 protein: CASSSPGLAGGSLFF
J gene: TRBJ1-5; D gene: -; clone size: -; V gene: TRBV2; CDR3 DNA: TGTGCCAGCAGCTTAGGAGATAGCAATCAGCCCCAGCATTTT; CDR3 protein: CASSLGDSNQPQHF
J gene: TRBJ1-4; D gene: -; clone size: -; V gene: TRBV18; CDR3 DNA: TGTGCCAGCTCACCACTGCGGAGGGTAGGGAATGAAAAACTGTTTTTT; CDR3 protein: CASSPLRRVGNEKLFF
J gene: TRBJ1-4; D gene: -; clone size: -; V gene: TRBV5-1; CDR3 DNA: TGCGCCAGCAGCTTGTTCGGTACTAATGAAAAACTGTTTTTT; CDR3 protein: CASSLFGTNEKLFF
J gene: TRBJ2-7; D gene: TRBD2; clone size: once; V gene: TRBV10-3; CDR3 DNA: TGTGCCATCAGTGAGTCTAGCGGGAGAGGCGAGCAGTACTTC; CDR3 protein: CAISESSGRGEQYF
J gene: TRBJ1-2; D gene: -; clone size: -; V gene: TRBV4-1; CDR3 DNA: TGCGCCAGCAGCCAAGATTCGCAGATTCCCTTCTATGGCTACACCTTC; CDR3 protein: CASSQDSQIPFYGYTF
J gene: TRBJ2-2; D gene: TRBD2; clone size: -; V gene: TRBV6-1; CDR3 DNA: TGTGCCAGCAAACTAGCGGAGACGAACACCGGGGAGCTGTTTTTT; CDR3 protein: CASKLAETNTGELFF
J gene: TRBJ1-1; D gene: -; clone size: -; V gene: TRBV6-6; CDR3 DNA: TGTGCCACCTCCGGGGGTGCAGCTTTCTTT; CDR3 protein: CATSGGAAFF
J gene: TRBJ2-7; D gene: -; clone size: -; V gene: TRBV5-4; CDR3 DNA: TGTGCCAGCAGCTTGGAAGCAGGGGCAAACTACGAGCAGTACTTC; CDR3 protein: CASSLEAGANYEQYF
J gene: TRBJ2-5; D gene: -; clone size: -; V gene: TRBV7-8; CDR3 DNA: TGTGCCAGCAGCGCGAAGTTTGATACGCCAGGGGAGACCCAGTACTTC; CDR3 protein: CASSAKFDTPGETQYF
J gene: TRBJ2-5; D gene: -; clone size: -; V gene: TRBV15; CDR3 DNA: TGTGCCACCAGCAGAAAGCAGGGGGGAGAGACCCAGTACTTC; CDR3 protein: CATSRKQGGETQYF
J gene: TRBJ1-4; D gene: -; clone size: few; V gene: TRBV7-9; CDR3 DNA: TGTGCCAGCAGCTCAGGACAGCCTAATGAAAAACTGTTTTTT; CDR3 protein: CASSSGQPNEKLFF
J gene: TRBJ2-1; D gene: TRBD2; clone size: once; V gene: TRBV18; CDR3 DNA: TGTGCCAGCTCACCACAAGCCGGGACTAGCAATTCCGATGAGCAGTTCTTC; CDR3 protein: CASSPQAGTSNSDEQFF
J gene: TRBJ1-1; D gene: TRBD1; clone size: -; V gene: TRBV27; CDR3 DNA: TGTGCCAGCAACGTCCGAGGGACAGGGACTGAAGCTTTCTTT; CDR3 protein: CASNVRGTGTEAFF
J gene: TRBJ2-5; D gene: -; clone size: -; V gene: TRBV6-5; CDR3 DNA: TGTGCCAGCAGGCCTCCGCTAGGCGGACAAGAGACCCAGTACTTC; CDR3 protein: CASRPPLGGQETQYF
J gene: TRBJ1-1; D gene: -; clone size: -; V gene: TRBV5-1; CDR3 DNA: TGCGCCAGCAGCTTGGGGCCGCAGGGTGGGAACACTGAAGCTTTCTTT; CDR3 protein: CASSLGPQGGNTEAFF
J gene: TRBJ2-7; D gene: TRBD2; clone size: -; V gene: TRBV5-1; CDR3 DNA: TGCGCCAGCAGCACCCCGGGACTAGCGGGAGTAGGCTACGAGCAGTACTTC; CDR3 protein: CASSTPGLAGVGYEQYF
J gene: TRBJ2-7; D gene: -; clone size: -; V gene: TRBV18; CDR3 DNA: TGTGCCAGCTCAGGGCAGGGGATATCCTACGAGCAGTACTTC; CDR3 protein: CASSGQGISYEQYF
J gene: TRBJ1-4; D gene: -; clone size: -; V gene: TRBV7-9; CDR3 DNA: TGTGCCAGCAGCTTAATGGGGGCTGCAACTAATGAAAAACTGTTTTTT; CDR3 protein: CASSLMGAATNEKLFF
J gene: TRBJ2-5; D gene: TRBD2; clone size: -; V gene: TRBV9; CDR3 DNA: TGTGCCAGCAGCGCACGAGACCTTAAAGCGGGAGGCCGCCAGTACTTC; CDR3 protein: CASSARDLKAGGRQYF
J gene: TRBJ2-7; D gene: -; clone size: -; V gene: TRBV28; CDR3 DNA: TGTGCCAGCAGTAGGGGCCTTAACTCCTACGAGCAGTACTTC; CDR3 protein: CASSRGLNSYEQYF
J gene: TRBJ2-5; D gene: TRBD1; clone size: -; V gene: TRBV5-1; CDR3 DNA: TGCGCCAGCAGCGACCGACAGGGGTGGTCAGAGACCCAGTACTTC; CDR3 protein: CASSDRQGWSETQYF
J gene: TRBJ2-5; D gene: -; clone size: once; V gene: TRBV5-5; CDR3 DNA: TGTGCCAGCAGCTTGGTACGGGGAAACCAAGAGACCCAGTACTTC; CDR3 protein: CASSLVRGNQETQYF
J gene: TRBJ2-3; D gene: TRBD1; clone size: -; V gene: TRBV6-5; CDR3 DNA: TGTGCCAGCAGGAGACAGGGTCCAGATACGCAGTATTTT; CDR3 protein: CASRRQGPDTQYF
J gene: TRBJ1-2; D gene: TRBD1; clone size: -; V gene: TRBV7-9; CDR3 DNA: TGTGCCAGCAGCTTAGGGGACAGGGGCTATGGCTACACCTTC; CDR3 protein: CASSLGDRGYGYTF
J gene: TRBJ2-1; D gene: TRBD2; clone size: -; V gene: TRBV11-2; CDR3 DNA: TGTGCCAGCAGCTTGGGACTAGCGGGATCACCGCAGTTCTTC; CDR3 protein: CASSLGLAGSPQFF